The rows below give T cell receptor beta chains drawn from one sample of a study of blood T cell repertoires in COVID-19. Profiling relied on immunoSEQ multiplex PCR, and the TCRdb table lists in-frame clones only, not all of them. The repertoire holds tens of thousands of clones, with 80% to 90% as singletons. The sequencing sample was made of peripheral blood. The source is a man aged 25 to 40 with active or convalescent COVID-19. Each CDR3 is given with its conserved first and last residue. A D gene is named only where the DNA matches it firmly. Where a row states a size, it is once, few, many or the class of an expanded clone; other rows omit it.

-,TRBJ2-1,TRBV7-9,-,CASSLGGAVNEQFF,TGTGCCAGCAGCTTAGGCGGCGCTGTGAATGAGCAGTTCTTC
-,TRBJ2-2,TRBV29-1,-,CSALKGGTGELFF,TGCAGCGCCCTGAAAGGGGGTACCGGGGAGCTGTTTTTT
once,TRBJ1-2,TRBV11-2,TRBD1,CASSQGDSFYGYTF,TGTGCCAGCAGCCAGGGGGACAGCTTCTATGGCTACACCTTC
-,TRBJ1-1,TRBV7-9,-,CASSLGRGLPNTEAFF,TGTGCCAGCAGCTTAGGTCGAGGACTCCCTAACACTGAAGCTTTCTTT
-,TRBJ2-3,TRBV10-1,-,CASSPSGVGTDTQYF,TGCGCCAGCAGTCCTTCGGGAGTCGGCACAGATACGCAGTATTTT
-,TRBJ2-1,TRBV6-5,TRBD1,CASRGQGTYNEQFF,TGTGCCAGCAGGGGACAGGGAACCTACAATGAGCAGTTCTTC
-,TRBJ2-4,TRBV3-1/TRBV3-2,-,CASSLEGSPKNIQYF,TGTGCCAGCAGCCTGGAGGGATCTCCCAAAAACATTCAGTACTTC
-,TRBJ2-5,TRBV11-2,TRBD1,CASSPPGQRETQYF,TGTGCCAGCAGCCCCCCGGGACAGAGAGAGACCCAGTACTTC
-,TRBJ2-1,TRBV18,-,CASSPLAGSYNEQFF,TGTGCCAGCTCACCACTCGCGGGTTCCTACAATGAGCAGTTCTTC
-,TRBJ1-4,TRBV11-2,-,CASSSDSALYEKLFF,TGTGCCAGCAGCTCTGACAGCGCCCTTTATGAAAAACTGTTTTTT
-,TRBJ1-4,TRBV5-1,TRBD1,CASSPRTGEGNEKLFF,TGCGCCAGCAGCCCGAGGACAGGAGAGGGTAATGAAAAACTGTTTTTT
once,TRBJ1-2,TRBV6-5,TRBD1,CASRGDRGLSGYTF,TGTGCCAGCAGGGGGGACAGGGGTCTGAGTGGCTACACCTTC
once,TRBJ1-1,TRBV6-6,TRBD1,CASSDPGQDTEAFF,TGTGCCAGCAGCGACCCGGGACAGGACACTGAAGCTTTCTTT
-,TRBJ1-2,TRBV19,TRBD1,CASRDHGQGNYGYTF,TGTGCCAGTAGGGACCACGGACAGGGAAACTATGGCTACACCTTC
-,TRBJ2-1,TRBV5-6,-,CASSLSHRDQGSYNEQFF,TGTGCCAGCAGCTTGTCACACCGGGATCAGGGGTCCTACAATGAGCAGTTCTTC
-,TRBJ2-1,TRBV5-5,-,CASSPPTRGVSNEQFF,TGTGCCAGCAGCCCCCCGACCAGGGGTGTGAGCAATGAGCAGTTCTTC
-,TRBJ2-7,TRBV19,-,CASSFQGSDEQYF,TGTGCCAGTAGTTTCCAGGGATCCGACGAGCAGTACTTC
once,TRBJ1-5,TRBV6-5,-,CASSYDSRGGQPQHF,TGTGCCAGCAGTTACGATTCCCGAGGGGGTCAGCCCCAGCATTTT
-,TRBJ2-3,TRBV7-3,TRBD2,CASSHLGGLADTQYF,TGTGCCAGCAGCCATCTGGGAGGGCTAGCGGATACGCAGTATTTT
-,TRBJ2-3,TRBV20-1,-,CSASRGGGTDTQYF,TGCAGTGCTAGTCGGGGCGGGGGCACAGATACGCAGTATTTT
-,TRBJ2-5,TRBV11-3,TRBD1,CASSMRQGLLETQYF,TGTGCCAGCAGCATGAGACAGGGCCTCCTCGAGACCCAGTACTTC
-,TRBJ1-2,TRBV3-1/TRBV3-2,-,CASSQDRATNYGYTF,TGTGCCAGCAGCCAAGACAGGGCCACTAACTATGGCTACACCTTC
-,TRBJ1-3,TRBV15,-,CATSRDRRDSGNTIYF,TGTGCCACCAGCAGAGACCGACGGGACTCTGGAAACACCATATATTTT
once,TRBJ1-2,TRBV3-1/TRBV3-2,-,CASGAGSNYGYTF,TGTGCCAGCGGGGCAGGAAGTAACTATGGCTACACCTTC
-,TRBJ2-5,TRBV27,-,CASRPSAGETQYF,TGTGCCAGCAGACCATCGGCGGGGGAGACCCAGTACTTC
-,TRBJ2-6,TRBV4-1,TRBD1,CASSQGSGGAGYGANVLTF,TGCGCCAGCAGCCAAGGCTCAGGGGGCGCAGGGTATGGGGCCAACGTCCTGACTTTC
once,TRBJ1-2,TRBV5-6,TRBD1,CASSFRQGGGYGYTF,TGTGCCAGCAGCTTTCGCCAGGGGGGAGGCTATGGCTACACCTTC
-,TRBJ1-1,TRBV25-1,TRBD1,CASSPRTGKDTEAFF,TGTGCCAGCAGTCCTCGGACAGGGAAGGATACTGAAGCTTTCTTT
-,TRBJ1-5,TRBV28,-,CASSLSGTGNQPQHF,TGTGCCAGCAGTTTATCGGGAACGGGCAATCAGCCCCAGCATTTT
-,TRBJ2-7,TRBV7-2,TRBD1,CASSLGFGDRGEQYF,TGTGCCAGCAGCTTAGGATTTGGGGACAGGGGGGAGCAGTACTTC
-,TRBJ2-5,TRBV24-1,TRBD1,CATSDGTGVPRETQYF,TGTGCCACCAGTGATGGGACAGGAGTCCCAAGAGAGACCCAGTACTTC
-,TRBJ1-4,TRBV28,-,CASSPRQSREKLFF,TGTGCCAGCAGCCCAAGACAGTCCCGGGAAAAACTGTTTTTT
medium-sized,TRBJ1-3,TRBV7-8,TRBD1,CASSLGQGPGNTIYF,TGTGCCAGCAGCTTAGGACAGGGCCCTGGAAACACCATATATTTT
-,TRBJ2-5,TRBV7-6,-,CASSSQTGTLQETQYF,TGTGCCAGCAGCAGCCAGACCGGGACTTTACAAGAGACCCAGTACTTC
-,TRBJ2-5,TRBV5-1,-,CASSFGGGRETQYF,TGCGCCAGCAGCTTTGGGGGGGGGCGAGAGACCCAGTACTTC
-,TRBJ1-5,TRBV7-2,-,CASSLAGEGQPQHF,TGTGCCAGCAGCTTAGCAGGGGAGGGTCAGCCCCAGCATTTT
-,TRBJ1-6,TRBV11-1,TRBD1,CASSRTGALSPLHF,TGTGCCAGCAGCAGGACAGGGGCCCTCTCACCCCTCCACTTT
-,TRBJ1-1,TRBV29-1,-,CSVEGQDGTEAFF,TGCAGCGTTGAAGGGCAGGATGGCACTGAAGCTTTCTTT